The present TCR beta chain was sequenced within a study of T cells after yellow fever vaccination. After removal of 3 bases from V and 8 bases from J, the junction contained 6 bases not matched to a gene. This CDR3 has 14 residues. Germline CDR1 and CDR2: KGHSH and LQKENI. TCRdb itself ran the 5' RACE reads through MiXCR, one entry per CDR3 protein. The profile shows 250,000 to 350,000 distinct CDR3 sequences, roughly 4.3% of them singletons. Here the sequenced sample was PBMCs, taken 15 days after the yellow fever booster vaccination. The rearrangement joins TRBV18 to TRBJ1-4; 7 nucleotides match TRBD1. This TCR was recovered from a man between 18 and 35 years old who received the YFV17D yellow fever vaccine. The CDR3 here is CASSPRDRDEKLFF. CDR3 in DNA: TGTGCCAGCTCACCGCGAGACAGGGACGAAAAACTGTTTTTT.